The T cell receptor beta chain described here comes from a study of blood T cell repertoires in COVID-19. Study at large: Sites across the United States, Italy and Spain contributed samples from acute and convalescent COVID-19.

Per the authors' pipeline: Reference gene primer amplification in the assay estimated nucleated cell counts. Only in-frame clones appear in the TCRdb table, and some are missing; sequencing was by immunoSEQ multiplex PCR. V and J calls and clone size are given by that table; D and trimming were obtained from the DNA. The table shows approximately 230,000 clones, with around nine tenths occurring only once. Looked up from germline, CDR1 is SQVTM and CDR2 is ANQGSEA. The CDR3 consists of 14 residues. Trimming took off 3 bases at V and 1 base at J, with 12 bases between the two ends. This receptor was identified in a young man with active or convalescent COVID-19. Sequenced material: peripheral blood. V usage is TRBV29-1 and J usage is TRBJ2-5; D gene ambiguous. The CDR3 DNA sequence: TGCAGCGTTGAGGAGTTTTTGACCCAAGAGACCCAGTACTTC. Protein sequence: CSVEEFLTQETQYF.